A single sample is the source of the 24 T cell receptor beta chains below, sequenced in a study of shared clonotypes between healthy human individuals (dated by TCRdb to the early 2020s). Libraries were made using the immunoSEQ multiplex PCR assay. Sourced from immuneACCESS, this table was stored by TCRdb with only in-frame sequences that have V and J called. A share of the clones is absent; for the studies checked, an unresolved V gene accounts for under half, and the remainder has no known explanation. The sample profile shows 1.5 million to 2.5 million clones; approximately 94% of them were found once. In total, the top ten clones hold around 1% of the sample. CD8 naive samples were obtained by positive selection for CCR7 among CD45RO-negative cells, yielding a CD45RA+CCR7+ population from which TemRA cells were excluded. Specimen: naive CD8+ T cells sorted from blood. The label giving this sample's cell subset or site can be read as: CD45RA+CCR7+. The receptors derive from a man between 18 and 35 years old in good health.

This rearrangement joins TRBV7-9 to TRBJ1-3; no reliable D call. Germline CDR1 and CDR2: SEHNR and FQNEAQ (reference sequence). This CDR3 is built from 14 residues. V lost 1 base and J lost 0, with 4 bases in between. CDR3 bases: TGTGCCAGCAGCTTAGGGAACTCTGGAAACACCATATATTTT. It is translated as CASSLGNSGNTIYF.

This rearrangement joins TRBV27 to TRBJ2-7; D is perhaps TRBD1 or TRBD2 (5 bases each). The CDR3 has 13 residues. CDR1 is MNHEY and CDR2 is SMNVEV in the germline V gene (reference sequence). V was trimmed by 4 bases and J by 3 bases, leaving 10 bases between them. CDR3 protein: CASSSGRNYEQYF. Here the CDR3 DNA reads TGTGCCAGCAGTTCGGGACGGAACTACGAGCAGTACTTC.

Worth noting for this clone: This may come from a read error, since a much larger clone is one base off. The same CDR3 can be traced to other DNA sequences in this sample. This sequence joins TRBV19 and TRBJ2-5; D gene uncertain. The CDR3 contains 13 residues. Germline CDR1 reads LNHDA; CDR2 reads SQIVND (reference sequence). Trimming cost V 3 bases and J 3 bases, with 8 bases left between them. This CDR3 reads CASSIDGEETQYF. The CDR3 DNA sequence: TGTGCCAGTAGTATTGATGGGGAAGAGACCCAGTACTTC.

In the case of this clone: Other DNA sequences of this sample code for an identical CDR3. The chain recombines TRBV27 with TRBJ1-2, with D perhaps matching TRBD1 (5 bases). The ends were cut back, 3 bases at V and 1 base at J, with 9 bases in the middle. The CDR3 spans 14 residues. Germline values: CDR1 MNHEY, CDR2 SMNVEV (reference sequence). CDR3 nucleotides: TGTGCCAGCAGTTTCGGGGGTAGTAACTATGGCTACACCTTC. This encodes CASSFGGSNYGYTF.

This clone is a singleton in its sample. The chain links TRBV4-3 to TRBJ1-4; 9 bases line up with TRBD1. There are 16 residues in the CDR3. The germline V gene has CDR1 LGHNA and CDR2 YSLEER. V lost 1 base to trimming and J lost 7 bases; unmatched junction nucleotides: 7. The CDR3 reads CASSQGWDRESEKLFF. The CDR3, as DNA: TGCGCCAGCAGCCAAGGATGGGACAGGGAAAGTGAAAAACTGTTTTTT.

V gene TRBV6-5 combines with J gene TRBJ1-2, with D possibly TRBD1 on 6 matching bases. The CDR3 is 15 residues long. Looked up from germline, CDR1 is MNHEY and CDR2 is SVGAGI. Trimming took off 3 bases at V and 4 bases at J, with 15 bases between the two ends. This CDR3 is CASSYFRGDSYGYTF. For the CDR3, the DNA is TGTGCCAGCAGTTATTTCAGGGGTGATTCCTATGGCTACACCTTC.

The rearrangement uses TRBV10-3 and TRBJ1-2, with D maybe TRBD1 (5 bases). The CDR3 has 16 residues. Between the trimmed V and J ends, which lost 0 bases and 4 bases, there was a span of 15 bases. Germline V lookup: CDR1 ENHRY, CDR2 SYGVKD. The CDR3 spells CAISESLGGEFYGYTF. The DNA for the CDR3 is TGTGCCATCAGTGAGTCGTTGGGGGGAGAATTCTATGGCTACACCTTC.

The genes are TRBV27 and TRBJ2-1, with 8 bases fitting TRBD1. The CDR3 extends over 15 amino acids. V lost 5 bases and J lost 4; bases outside the gene matches: 7. In germline, CDR1 is MNHEY, CDR2 SMNVEV (reference sequence). This CDR3 is CASSIGTGIYNEQFF. CDR3 in DNA: TGTGCCAGCAGTATAGGGACAGGAATTTACAATGAGCAGTTCTTC.

This sequence joins TRBV6-5 and TRBJ2-3; D uncertain. The V end lost 5 bases, the J end lost 2 bases, and 11 bases lay between the germline ends. Looked up from germline, CDR1 is MNHEY and CDR2 is SVGAGI. This CDR3 is built from 14 residues. The CDR3: CASSLLGDTDTQYF. In nucleotides, the CDR3 is TGTGCCAGCAGTCTCCTCGGCGACACAGATACGCAGTATTTT.

The chain links TRBV30 to TRBJ1-2; D possibly corresponds to TRBD1 (5 bases). This CDR3 spans 15 amino acids. Germline CDR1 GTSNPN, CDR2 SVGIG (reference sequence). Trimming removed 4 bases at V and 3 bases at J, with 18 bases between. CDR3 residues: CAWIRWTISDYGYTF. The CDR3 bases are TGTGCCTGGATAAGATGGACAATCTCCGACTATGGCTACACCTTC.

The genes are TRBV4-1 and TRBJ2-7; 8 nucleotides agree with TRBD2. The CDR3 consists of 16 residues. V gave up 5 bases and J gave up 3 bases; unmatched junction bases: 12. The germline V gene encodes CDR1 MGHRA and CDR2 YSYEKL. The CDR3 is CASSFQTGLVDYEQYF. CDR3 bases: TGCGCCAGCAGCTTCCAAACGGGACTAGTTGACTACGAGCAGTACTTC.

The chain couples TRBV13 to TRBJ2-5; 9 nucleotides agree with TRBD1. The J segment lost 4 bases and the V segment lost 4 bases, leaving 4 bases of the junction unmatched. This CDR3 is 14 amino acids long. CDR1 is PRHDT, CDR2 FYEKMQ, per germline (reference sequence). The CDR3 sequence is CASSSLQGAETQYF. The CDR3 DNA reads as TGTGCCAGCAGCTCGTTACAGGGGGCAGAGACCCAGTACTTC.

V gene TRBV9 combines with J gene TRBJ2-7; TRBD2 aligns across 11 bases. V trimming: 0 bases; J trimming: 6 bases; junction bases outside the gene matches: 5. The V gene's germline CDR1 is SGDLS and CDR2 YYNGEE. The CDR3 runs to 15 residues. CDR3 sequence: CASSVVAGGPAEQYF. DNA for the CDR3: TGTGCCAGCAGCGTAGTAGCGGGAGGGCCGGCCGAGCAGTACTTC.

This chain uses TRBV6-5 with TRBJ1-2; no clear D gene. The V gene's germline CDR1 is MNHEY and CDR2 SVGAGI. The CDR3 is made up of 16 amino acids. The V end lost 2 bases, the J end lost 0 bases, and 13 bases lay between the germline ends. The CDR3 nucleotides read TGTGCCAGCAGTTACGAACAGCGTATACCTAACTATGGCTACACCTTC. Translation: CASSYEQRIPNYGYTF.

The rearrangement uses TRBV9 and TRBJ2-2; the D call may be TRBD1 or TRBD2 (5 bases each). Trimming shortened V by 4 bases and J by 1 base, and 14 bases separated the two germline ends. This CDR3 contains 16 residues. Germline V CDR1 and CDR2: SGDLS, YYNGEE. This CDR3 is CASSRSGRENTGELFF. CDR3 DNA sequence: TGTGCCAGCAGCCGATCGGGACGGGAGAACACCGGGGAGCTGTTTTTT.

The rearrangement links TRBV5-4 to TRBJ1-6; tentative D call: TRBD1 (5 bases). Germline V lookup: CDR1 SGHNT, CDR2 YYREEE (reference sequence). V lost 4 bases and J 3 bases, leaving 14 bases between the germline ends. The CDR3 is 16 amino acids. CDR3 nucleotide sequence: TGTGCCAGCAGCCAAGGGACCTCGGACTATAATTCACCCCTCCACTTT. Translation gives CASSQGTSDYNSPLHF.

This clone was seen a single time. The V gene is TRBV4-1, the J gene TRBJ2-1, with D uncertain. Trimming took off 3 bases at V and 0 bases at J, with 12 bases between the two ends. Germline CDR1 is MGHRA and CDR2 is YSYEKL. The CDR3 has 16 residues. DNA for the CDR3: TGCGCCAGCAGCCATGCGTCTGGTCCCTCCTACAATGAGCAGTTCTTC. Protein sequence: CASSHASGPSYNEQFF.

In this sample, this clone turned up once. The sample carries other DNA sequences with the same CDR3. Written as DNA, the CDR3 is TGCAGCGTCGGGGGACTGGCCAGCTCCTACGAGCAGTACTTC. It yields the protein CSVGGLASSYEQYF. The J gene is TRBJ2-7, the V gene TRBV29-1, with D perhaps TRBD2 (6 bases). V was shortened by 6 bases and J by 0 bases, with 15 bases between the two germline ends. The length of the CDR3 is 14 residues. The germline CDR1 and CDR2 sequences are SQVTM and ANQGSEA.

The rearrangement uses TRBV4-3 and TRBJ2-7; D gene ambiguous. V lost 1 base, J lost 1 base, and 11 bases lay in between. The CDR3 length is 15 residues. Germline V CDR1 and CDR2: LGHNA, YSLEER. CDR3 nucleotide sequence: TGCGCCAGCAGCCAAGGGTTGACGGCTTCCTACGAGCAGTACTTC. Translating it yields CASSQGLTASYEQYF.

The rearrangement joins TRBV5-1 to TRBJ1-3; no reliable D call. Per the germline V gene, CDR1 is SGHRS and CDR2 is YFSETQ. The CDR3 runs to 16 residues. With 2 bases removed from V and 2 bases from J, the gap between germline ends came to 14 bases. In DNA form, the CDR3 reads TGCGCCAGCAGCTTACTAGGGTCAACCACTGGAAACACCATATATTTT. Translation gives CASSLLGSTTGNTIYF.

The chain combines TRBV27 with TRBJ2-7; TRBD2 matches 9 bases. V shed 5 bases and J 6 bases; nucleotides not matched to a gene: 14. The CDR3 runs 16 residues. Germline V gene lookup returns CDR1 MNHEY and CDR2 SMNVEV (reference sequence). The CDR3 spells CASSGGAGGSFPEQYF. The CDR3 region has the DNA TGTGCCAGCAGTGGGGGCGCGGGAGGGAGTTTCCCCGAGCAGTACTTC.

The chain couples TRBV6-5 to TRBJ1-1; TRBD1 might be the D (5 bases). Germline CDR1 reads MNHEY; CDR2 reads SVGAGI. V shed 0 bases and J shed 2 bases, with 13 bases lying between them. CDR3 length: 16 residues. The CDR3 region has the DNA TGTGCCAGCAGTTACTCGAGTTGGGACTACAACACTGAAGCTTTCTTT. Translated, it gives CASSYSSWDYNTEAFF.

This clone has only one observation. The chain carries TRBV7-9 and TRBJ2-7; possibly TRBD1 for D (6 bases). Germline CDR1 and CDR2: SEHNR and FQNEAQ (reference sequence). This CDR3 has 14 amino acids. The germline V and J ends were trimmed by 5 bases and 2 bases, with 13 bases remaining between them. The CDR3 DNA follows: TGTGCCAGCAGCCATGCAGGGGAAACCTACGAGCAGTACTTC. It translates to CASSHAGETYEQYF.

J is TRBJ2-7 and V is TRBV11-2; D unresolved. The V end was cut by 5 bases, the J end by 5 bases, with 7 bases between. CDR3 length: 11 amino acids. CDR1 is SGHAT, CDR2 FQNNGV, per germline. CDR3 DNA sequence: TGTGCCAGCAGCCCCTTTCACGAGCAGTACTTC. Residues: CASSPFHEQYF.